The rows below give T cell receptor beta chains drawn from one sample of a study of blood T cell repertoires in COVID-19. Assay used: immunoSEQ multiplex PCR; TCRdb lists only in-frame clones, some missing. The repertoire includes fewer than 120,000 clones, around 79% of them detected once, and 15% to 20% sits in the top ten. Specimen: peripheral blood. The receptors were gathered from a woman older than 75 with active or convalescent COVID-19. Both conserved end residues are part of each CDR3. The D gene is left open where the match is weak. For some rows the clone size is stated as once, few or many, or as a class when expanded; others skip it.

>-|TRBV10-2|-|TRBJ1-1
CASRSLVPEAFF
TGCGCCAGCCGGTCCTTGGTCCCCGAAGCTTTCTTT
>-|TRBV3-1/TRBV3-2|-|TRBJ2-3
CASSQGNGGWGTDTQYF
TGTGCCAGCAGCCAAGGAAACGGGGGTTGGGGCACAGATACGCAGTATTTT
>-|TRBV9|-|TRBJ1-2
CASSVRGNYGYTF
TGTGCCAGCAGCGTCCGGGGGAACTATGGCTACACCTTC
>-|TRBV4-2|-|TRBJ1-6
CASSLRPPDTDNSPLHF
TGTGCCAGCAGCCTCCGGCCCCCGGACACCGATAATTCACCCCTCCACTTT
>-|TRBV29-1|-|TRBJ1-2
CSVEVGRSRFGYTF
TGCAGCGTTGAAGTGGGCAGATCCCGTTTTGGCTACACCTTC
>-|TRBV6-2/TRBV6-3|-|TRBJ1-1
CASSIQVNTEAFF
TGTGCCAGCAGTATACAGGTGAACACTGAAGCTTTCTTT
>-|TRBV30|-|TRBJ2-7
CAWSVFWGREQYF
TGTGCCTGGAGTGTCTTTTGGGGCAGGGAGCAGTACTTC
>TRBD1|TRBV5-1|-|TRBJ1-2
CASSSGQGPIYGYTF
TGCGCCAGCAGCTCAGGACAGGGCCCTATCTATGGCTACACCTTC
>TRBD2|TRBV24-1|-|TRBJ2-5
CATSRSGGETQYF
TGTGCCACCAGTCGGTCGGGAGGAGAGACCCAGTACTTC
>-|TRBV19|-|TRBJ2-7
CASRGDKTWNEQYF
TGTGCCAGTAGGGGAGACAAGACCTGGAACGAGCAGTACTTC
>TRBD2|TRBV28|once|TRBJ2-1
CASSLLAGGPDEQFF
TGTGCCAGCAGTTTACTAGCGGGAGGGCCCGATGAGCAGTTCTTC